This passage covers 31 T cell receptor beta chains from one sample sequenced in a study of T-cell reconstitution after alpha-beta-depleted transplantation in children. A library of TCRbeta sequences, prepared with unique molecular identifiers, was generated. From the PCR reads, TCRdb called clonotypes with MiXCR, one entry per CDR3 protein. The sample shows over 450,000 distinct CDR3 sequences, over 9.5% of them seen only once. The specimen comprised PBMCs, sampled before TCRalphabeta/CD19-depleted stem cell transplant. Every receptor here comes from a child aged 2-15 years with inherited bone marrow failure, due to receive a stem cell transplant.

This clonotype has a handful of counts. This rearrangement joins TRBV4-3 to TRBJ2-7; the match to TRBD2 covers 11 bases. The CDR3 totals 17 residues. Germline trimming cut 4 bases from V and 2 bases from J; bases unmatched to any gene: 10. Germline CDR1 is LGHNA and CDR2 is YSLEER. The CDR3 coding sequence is TGCGCCAGCAGCCGGGCCGCGGGACTAGCGGTACCCTACGAGCAGTACTTC. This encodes CASSRAAGLAVPYEQYF.

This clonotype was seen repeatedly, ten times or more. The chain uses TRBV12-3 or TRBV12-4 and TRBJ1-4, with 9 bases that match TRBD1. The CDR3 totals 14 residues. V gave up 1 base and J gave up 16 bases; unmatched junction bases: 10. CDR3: CASSLEPGTGKAFF. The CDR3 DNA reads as TGTGCCAGCAGTTTAGAACCAGGGACAGGGAAAGCGTTTTTT.

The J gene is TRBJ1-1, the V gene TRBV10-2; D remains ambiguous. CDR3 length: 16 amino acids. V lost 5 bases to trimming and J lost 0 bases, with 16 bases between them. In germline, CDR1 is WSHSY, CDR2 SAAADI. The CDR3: CASSLRAFLMNTEAFF. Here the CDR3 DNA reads TGCGCCAGCAGTCTGAGAGCCTTTCTCATGAACACTGAAGCTTTCTTT.

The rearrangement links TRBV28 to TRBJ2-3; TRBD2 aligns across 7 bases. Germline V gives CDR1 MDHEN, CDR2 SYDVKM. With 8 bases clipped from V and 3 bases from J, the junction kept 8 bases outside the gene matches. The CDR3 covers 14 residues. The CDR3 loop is CASHTPGGTDTQYF. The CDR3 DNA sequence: TGTGCCAGCCACACGCCGGGGGGTACAGATACGCAGTATTTT. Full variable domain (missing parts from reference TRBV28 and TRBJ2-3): DVKVTQSSRYLVKRTGEKVFLECVQDMDHENMFWYRQDPGLGLRLIYFSYDVKMKEKGDIPEGYSVSREKKERFSLILESASTNQTSMYLCASHTPGGTDTQYFGPGTRLTVL.

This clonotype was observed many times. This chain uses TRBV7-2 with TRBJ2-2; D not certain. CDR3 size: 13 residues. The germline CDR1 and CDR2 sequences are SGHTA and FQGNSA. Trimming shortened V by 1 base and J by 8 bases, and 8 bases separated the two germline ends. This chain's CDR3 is CASSLVESGELFF. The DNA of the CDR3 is TGTGCCAGCAGCTTAGTCGAGAGTGGGGAGCTGTTTTTT.

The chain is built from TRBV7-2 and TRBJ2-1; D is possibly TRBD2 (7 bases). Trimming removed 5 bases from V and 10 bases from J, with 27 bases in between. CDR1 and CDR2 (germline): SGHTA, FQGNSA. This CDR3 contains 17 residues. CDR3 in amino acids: CASSPHRAGEGLKEQFF. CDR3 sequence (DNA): TGTGCCAGCAGCCCCCACAGGGCGGGAGAGGGCCTAAAGGAGCAGTTCTTC.

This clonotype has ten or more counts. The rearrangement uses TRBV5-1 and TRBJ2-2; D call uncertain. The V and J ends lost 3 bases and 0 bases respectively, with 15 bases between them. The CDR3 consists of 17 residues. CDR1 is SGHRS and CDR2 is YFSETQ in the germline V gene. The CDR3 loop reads CASSSDAVQPNTGELFF. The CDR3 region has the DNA TGCGCCAGCAGCTCCGACGCCGTTCAGCCGAACACCGGGGAGCTGTTTTTT.

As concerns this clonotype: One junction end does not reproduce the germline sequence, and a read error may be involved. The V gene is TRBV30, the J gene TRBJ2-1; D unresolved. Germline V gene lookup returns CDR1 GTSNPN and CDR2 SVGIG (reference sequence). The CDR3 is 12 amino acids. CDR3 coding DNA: TGTGCCTGGAGCCTCGTTAGCTCCTGGATCCTCTTC. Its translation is CAWSLVSSWILF.

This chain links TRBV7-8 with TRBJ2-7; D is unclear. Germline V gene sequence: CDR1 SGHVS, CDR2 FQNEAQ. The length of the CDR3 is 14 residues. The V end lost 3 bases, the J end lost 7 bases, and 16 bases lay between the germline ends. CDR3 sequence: CASSFDDPLREQYF. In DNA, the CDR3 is TGTGCCAGCAGCTTTGACGACCCGCTTCGGGAGCAGTACTTC.

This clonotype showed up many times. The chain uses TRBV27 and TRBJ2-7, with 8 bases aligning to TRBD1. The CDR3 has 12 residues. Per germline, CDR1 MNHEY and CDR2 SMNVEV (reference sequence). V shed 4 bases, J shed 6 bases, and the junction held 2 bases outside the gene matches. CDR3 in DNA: TGTGCCAGCAGTTCCAGGGGGCTCGAGCAGTACTTC. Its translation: CASSSRGLEQYF.

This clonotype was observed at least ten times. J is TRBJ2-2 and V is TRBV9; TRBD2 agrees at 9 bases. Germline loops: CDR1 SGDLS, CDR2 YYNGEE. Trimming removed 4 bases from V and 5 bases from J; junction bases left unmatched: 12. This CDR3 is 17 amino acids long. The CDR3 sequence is CASSPRLAARRTGELFF. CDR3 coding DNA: TGTGCCAGCAGCCCCAGACTAGCGGCCCGGAGGACCGGGGAGCTGTTTTTT.

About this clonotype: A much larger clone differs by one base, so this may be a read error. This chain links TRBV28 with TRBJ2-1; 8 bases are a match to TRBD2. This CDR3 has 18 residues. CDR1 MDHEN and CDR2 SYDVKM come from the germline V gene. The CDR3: CASSLPAGAGEWNNEPFF. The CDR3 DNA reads TGTGCCAGCAGTTTACCAGCGGGAGCGGGTGAGTGGAACAATGAGCCGTTCTTC.

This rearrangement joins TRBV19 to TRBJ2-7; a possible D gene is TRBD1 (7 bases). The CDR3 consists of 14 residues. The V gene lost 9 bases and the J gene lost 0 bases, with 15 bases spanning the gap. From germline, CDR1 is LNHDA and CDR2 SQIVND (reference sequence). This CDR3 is CASRRAGGSYEQYF. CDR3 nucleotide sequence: TGTGCCAGCCGGAGGGCAGGGGGCTCCTACGAGCAGTACTTC.

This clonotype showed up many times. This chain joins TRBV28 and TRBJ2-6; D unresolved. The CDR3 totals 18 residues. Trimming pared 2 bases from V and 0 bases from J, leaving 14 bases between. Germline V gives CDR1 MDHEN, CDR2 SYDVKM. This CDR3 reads CASSLNRLTDSGANVLTF. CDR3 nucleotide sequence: TGTGCCAGCAGTTTAAACCGGCTTACAGACTCTGGGGCCAACGTCCTGACTTTC.

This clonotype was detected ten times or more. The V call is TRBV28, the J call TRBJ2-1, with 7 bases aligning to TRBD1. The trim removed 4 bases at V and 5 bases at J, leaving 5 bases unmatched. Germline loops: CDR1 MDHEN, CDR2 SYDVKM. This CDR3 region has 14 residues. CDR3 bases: TGTGCCAGCAGTTCCCTCGGACAGGACAATGAGCAGTTCTTC. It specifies CASSSLGQDNEQFF.

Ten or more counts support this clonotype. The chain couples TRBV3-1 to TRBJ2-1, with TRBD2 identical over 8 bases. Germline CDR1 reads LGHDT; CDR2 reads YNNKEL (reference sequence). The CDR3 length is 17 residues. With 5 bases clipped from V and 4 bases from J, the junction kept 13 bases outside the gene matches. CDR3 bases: TGTGCCAGCAGCTCATACCCCGCTAGCGGGCAATACAATGAGCAGTTCTTC. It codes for CASSSYPASGQYNEQFF.

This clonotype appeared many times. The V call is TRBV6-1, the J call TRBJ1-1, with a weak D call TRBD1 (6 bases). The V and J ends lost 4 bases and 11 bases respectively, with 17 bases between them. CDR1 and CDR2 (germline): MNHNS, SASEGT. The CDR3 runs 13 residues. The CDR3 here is CASSANPGARAFF. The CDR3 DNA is TGTGCCAGCAGTGCCAATCCGGGGGCGCGGGCTTTCTTT.

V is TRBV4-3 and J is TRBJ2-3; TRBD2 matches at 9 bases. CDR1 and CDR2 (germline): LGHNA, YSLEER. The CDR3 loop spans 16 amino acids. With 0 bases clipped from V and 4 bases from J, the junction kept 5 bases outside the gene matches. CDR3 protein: CASSQEGGRGADTQYF. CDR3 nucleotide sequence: TGCGCCAGCAGCCAAGAGGGCGGGAGGGGTGCAGATACGCAGTATTTT.

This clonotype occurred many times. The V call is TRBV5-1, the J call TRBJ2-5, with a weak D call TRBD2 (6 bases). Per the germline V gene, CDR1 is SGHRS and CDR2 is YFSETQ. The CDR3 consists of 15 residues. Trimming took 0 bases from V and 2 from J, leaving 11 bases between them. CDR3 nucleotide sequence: TGCGCCAGCAGCTTGGTGGGGGACTTACAAGAGACCCAGTACTTC. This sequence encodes CASSLVGDLQETQYF.

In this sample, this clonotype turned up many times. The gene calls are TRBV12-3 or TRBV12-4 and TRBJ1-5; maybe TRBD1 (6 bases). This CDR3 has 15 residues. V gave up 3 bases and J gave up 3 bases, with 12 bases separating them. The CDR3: CASSFRGPNNQPQHF. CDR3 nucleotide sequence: TGTGCCAGCAGTTTCCGGGGGCCCAACAATCAGCCCCAGCATTTT.

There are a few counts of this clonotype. CDR3 bases: TGTGCCAGCAGCTTAGGCCGGGTGGTATCCACCGAAGCTTTCTTT. Protein sequence: CASSLGRVVSTEAFF. The rearrangement joins TRBV13 to TRBJ1-1; D call uncertain. Between the trimmed V and J ends, which lost 0 bases and 8 bases, there was a span of 16 bases. CDR3 length: 15 residues. Germline lookup yields CDR1 PRHDT and CDR2 FYEKMQ (reference sequence).

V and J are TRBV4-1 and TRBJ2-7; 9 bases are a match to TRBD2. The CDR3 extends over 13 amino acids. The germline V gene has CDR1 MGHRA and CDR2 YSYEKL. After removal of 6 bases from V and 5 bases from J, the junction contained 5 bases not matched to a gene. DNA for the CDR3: TGCGCCAGCAGGTCTGCGGGAGGGGACGAGCAGTACTTC. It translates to CASRSAGGDEQYF.

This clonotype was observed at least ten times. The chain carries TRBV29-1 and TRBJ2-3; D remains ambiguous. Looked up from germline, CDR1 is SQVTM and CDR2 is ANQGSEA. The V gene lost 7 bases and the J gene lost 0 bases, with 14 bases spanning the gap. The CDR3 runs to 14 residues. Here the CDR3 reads CSAIGSSSTDTQYF. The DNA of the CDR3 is TGCAGCGCGATAGGATCGAGTAGCACAGATACGCAGTATTTT.

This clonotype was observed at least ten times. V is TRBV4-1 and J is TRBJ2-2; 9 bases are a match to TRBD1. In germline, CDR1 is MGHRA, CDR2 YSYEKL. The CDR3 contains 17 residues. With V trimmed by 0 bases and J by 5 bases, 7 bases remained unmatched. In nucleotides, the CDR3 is TGCGCCAGCAGCCAAGATCTTGGACAGGGGAAGACCGGGGAGCTGTTTTTT. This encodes CASSQDLGQGKTGELFF.

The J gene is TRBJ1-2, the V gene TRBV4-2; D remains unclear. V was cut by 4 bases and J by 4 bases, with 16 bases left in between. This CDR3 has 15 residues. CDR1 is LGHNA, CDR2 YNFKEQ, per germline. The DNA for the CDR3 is TGTGCCAGCAGCCCCGGGCCGCTCGATCTCTATGGCTACACCTTC. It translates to CASSPGPLDLYGYTF.

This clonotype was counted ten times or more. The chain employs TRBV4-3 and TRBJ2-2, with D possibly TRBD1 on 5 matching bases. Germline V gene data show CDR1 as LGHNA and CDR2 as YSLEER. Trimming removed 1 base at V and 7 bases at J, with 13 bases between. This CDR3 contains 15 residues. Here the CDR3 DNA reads TGCGCCAGCAGCCAAGGGCAGGGAATGGGCGGGGAGCTGTTTTTT. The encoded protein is CASSQGQGMGGELFF.

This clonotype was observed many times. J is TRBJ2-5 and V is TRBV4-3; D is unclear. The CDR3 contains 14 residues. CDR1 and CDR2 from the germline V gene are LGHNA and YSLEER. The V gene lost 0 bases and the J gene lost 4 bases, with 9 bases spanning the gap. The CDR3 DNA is TGCGCCAGCAGCCAAGAAGGGAAGGGAGAGACCCAGTACTTC. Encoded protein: CASSQEGKGETQYF.

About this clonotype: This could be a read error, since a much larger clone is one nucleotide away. The CDR3 loop is CASSLRERRFF. The DNA of the CDR3 is TGTGCCAGCAGTTTAAGGGAAAGACGGTTTTTT. The chain uses TRBV12-3 or TRBV12-4 and TRBJ1-4; D is unclear. The CDR3 is 11 residues long. V was clipped by 2 bases and J by 16 bases, with 11 bases between them.

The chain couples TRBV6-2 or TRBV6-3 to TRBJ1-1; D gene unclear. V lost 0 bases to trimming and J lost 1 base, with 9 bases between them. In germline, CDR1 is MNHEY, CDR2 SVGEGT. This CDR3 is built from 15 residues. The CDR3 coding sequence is TGTGCCAGCAGTTACTCGTTCGGCAGGAACACTGAAGCTTTCTTT. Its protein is CASSYSFGRNTEAFF.

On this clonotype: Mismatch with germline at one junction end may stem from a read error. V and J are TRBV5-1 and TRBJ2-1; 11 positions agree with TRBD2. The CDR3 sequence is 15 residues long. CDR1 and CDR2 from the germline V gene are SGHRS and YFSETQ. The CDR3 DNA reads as TGCGCCAGCAGCACTGGGACTAGCGGTTACAATCAGCAGTTCTTC. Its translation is CASSTGTSGYNQQFF.

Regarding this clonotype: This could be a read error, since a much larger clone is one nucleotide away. CDR3 bases: TGTGCCAGCAGCGTGGACATTTCAGCCTCTGCGGCCAACGTCCTGACTTTC. Its translation is CASSVDISASAANVLTF. The chain couples TRBV7-2 to TRBJ2-6; tentatively, D is TRBD1 (5 bases). Germline values: CDR1 SGHTA, CDR2 FQGNSA. The CDR3 loop spans 17 amino acids. Variable domain in full (rest from reference TRBV7-2 and TRBJ2-6): GAGVSQSPSNKVTEKGKDVELRCDPISGHTALYWYRQSLGQGLEFLIYFQGNSAPDKSGLPSDRFSAERTGGSVSTLTIQRTQQEDSAVYLCASSVDISASAANVLTFGAGSRLTVL.